The clone carrying this T cell receptor (beta chain) is judged medium-sized. Its antigen is not identified. The data stem from a study of T cell repertoires in aging, cancer and after chemotherapy. CDR1 and CDR2 (germline): MNHEY, SVGAGI. The CDR3 contains 14 residues. Deletions cut 6 bases from V and 2 bases from J, with 14 bases between. Amplification of TCR beta used genomic DNA extracted from peripheral blood. Rearranged V-D-J TRB sequences were amplified with a mixed TRB-A/B primer pool. TCRdb redid the calling of the multiplex PCR reads with MiXCR, one entry per CDR3 protein. The sample shows thousands of distinct CDR3 sequences, roughly 24% of them seen only once. Whole-study results and caveats: The repertoire data cannot show anything about immunological memory following chemotherapy. Across the chemotherapy interval, each cancer cohort showed higher median generation probability, suggesting thymic rebound.

The sequencing input was blood. The chain carries TRBV6-5 and TRBJ2-7, with a tentative D call TRBD1 (6 bases). This TCR came from a human donor in good health. The CDR3 DNA reads TGTGCCAGCAGGCGAGGGGGACAAACCTACGAGCAGTACTTC. Its protein product is CASRRGGQTYEQYF.